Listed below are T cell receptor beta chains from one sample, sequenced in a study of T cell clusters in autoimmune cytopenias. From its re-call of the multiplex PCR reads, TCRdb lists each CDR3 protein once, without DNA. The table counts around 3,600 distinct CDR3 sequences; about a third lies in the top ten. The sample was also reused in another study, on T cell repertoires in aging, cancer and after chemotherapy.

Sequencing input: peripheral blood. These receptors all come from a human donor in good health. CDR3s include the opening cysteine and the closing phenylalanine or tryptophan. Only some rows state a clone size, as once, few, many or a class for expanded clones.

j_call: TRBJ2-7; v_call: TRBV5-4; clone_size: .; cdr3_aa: CASSLGTSAPYEQYF
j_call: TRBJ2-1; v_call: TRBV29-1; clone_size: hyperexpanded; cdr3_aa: CSVDPSAYNEQFF
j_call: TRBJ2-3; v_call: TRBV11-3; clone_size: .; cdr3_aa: CASSFQGPDTQYF
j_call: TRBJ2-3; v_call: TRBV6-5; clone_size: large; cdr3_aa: CASSLNALADTQYF
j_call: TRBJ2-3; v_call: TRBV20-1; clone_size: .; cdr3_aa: CSAGLGTSGSKQYF
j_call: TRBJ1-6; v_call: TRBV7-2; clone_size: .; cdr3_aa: CASSPQGEVSPLHF
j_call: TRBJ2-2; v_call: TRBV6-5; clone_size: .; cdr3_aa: CAISSTRGTGELFF
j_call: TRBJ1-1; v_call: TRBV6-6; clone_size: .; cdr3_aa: CASSRRDRPGKAFF
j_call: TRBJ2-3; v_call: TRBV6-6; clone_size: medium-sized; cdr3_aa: CASSQGGGTQYF
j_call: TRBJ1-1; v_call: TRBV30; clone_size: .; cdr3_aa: CAWSKWNGDTEAFF
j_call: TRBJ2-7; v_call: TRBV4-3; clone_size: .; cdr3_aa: CASSQDLGWDRGYEQYF
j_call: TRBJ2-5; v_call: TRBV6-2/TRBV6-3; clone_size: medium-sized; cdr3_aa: CASSKTETQYF
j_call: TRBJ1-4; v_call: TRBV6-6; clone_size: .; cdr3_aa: CASSPGTENEKLFF
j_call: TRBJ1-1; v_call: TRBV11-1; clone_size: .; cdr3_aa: CASSLSGTGKRNTEAFF
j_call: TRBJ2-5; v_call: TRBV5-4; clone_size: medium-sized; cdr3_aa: CASGRDARKETQYF
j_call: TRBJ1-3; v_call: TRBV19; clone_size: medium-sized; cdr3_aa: CASNMGIPGPRGTIYF
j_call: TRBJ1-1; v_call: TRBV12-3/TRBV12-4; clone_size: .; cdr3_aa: CASSLRGRLVMNTEAFF
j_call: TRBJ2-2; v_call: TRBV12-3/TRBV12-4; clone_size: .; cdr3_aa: CASRILEAGELFF
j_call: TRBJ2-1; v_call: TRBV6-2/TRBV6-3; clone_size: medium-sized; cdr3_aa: CASSEGQGIKMDEQFF
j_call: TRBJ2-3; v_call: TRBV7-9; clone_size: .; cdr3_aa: CASSPWTEGGVGTQYF
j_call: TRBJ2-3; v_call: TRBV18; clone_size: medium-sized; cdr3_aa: CASSPLAETTDTQYF
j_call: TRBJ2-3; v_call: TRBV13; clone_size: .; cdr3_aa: CASSFGQAQYF
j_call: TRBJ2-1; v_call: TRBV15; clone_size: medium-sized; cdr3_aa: CATSSKREVYNEQFF
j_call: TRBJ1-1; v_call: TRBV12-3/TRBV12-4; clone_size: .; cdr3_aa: CASTPPGASNTEAFF
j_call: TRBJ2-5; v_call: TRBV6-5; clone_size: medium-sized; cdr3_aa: CASSLGQGGETQYF
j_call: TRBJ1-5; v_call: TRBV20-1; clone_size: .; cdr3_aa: CSAQPPGLTRQPQHF
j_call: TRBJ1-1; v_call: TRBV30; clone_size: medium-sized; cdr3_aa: CAWSNFLNTEAFF
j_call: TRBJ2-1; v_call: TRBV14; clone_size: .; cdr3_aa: CASSQDPSYNEQFF
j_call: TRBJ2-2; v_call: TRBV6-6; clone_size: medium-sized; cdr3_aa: CASILGQGGSGELFF
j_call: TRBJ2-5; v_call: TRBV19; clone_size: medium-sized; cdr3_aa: CASSKMTGLAWETQYF
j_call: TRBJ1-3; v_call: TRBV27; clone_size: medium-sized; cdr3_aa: CASSLRGLAGNTIYF
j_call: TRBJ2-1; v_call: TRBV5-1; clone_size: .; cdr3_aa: CASSYPDQFNEQFF
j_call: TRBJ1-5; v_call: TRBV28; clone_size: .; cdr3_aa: CASSFPHLPQHF
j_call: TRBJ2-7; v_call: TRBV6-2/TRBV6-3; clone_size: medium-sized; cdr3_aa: CASSPGQIFYEQYF
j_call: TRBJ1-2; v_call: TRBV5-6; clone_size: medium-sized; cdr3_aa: CASSLDSSNYGYTF
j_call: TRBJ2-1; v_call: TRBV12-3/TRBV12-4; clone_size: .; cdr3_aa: CASSLRDGYNEQFF
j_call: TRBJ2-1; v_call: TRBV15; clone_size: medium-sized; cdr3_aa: CATSRDSGVNNEQFF
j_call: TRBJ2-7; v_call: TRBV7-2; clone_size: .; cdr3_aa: CASSVTESGQSYEQYF
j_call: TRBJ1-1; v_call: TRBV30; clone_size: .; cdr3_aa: CAWTGGGAERAFF